This TCR beta chain emerged from a study of OX40 agonist ivuxolimab in advanced cancers. Germline V lookup: CDR1 SGHVS, CDR2 FQNEAQ. The CDR3 runs to 15 residues. V was cut by 5 bases and J by 4 bases, with 18 bases left in between. This table comes from immunoSEQ multiplex PCR, and its TCRdb copy is limited to in-frame clones, with some not included. Of roughly 62,000 clones in the sample, roughly 85% were seen once. The sequencing here drew on CD4+ or CD8+ T cells sorted from blood, taken in a trial of the OX40 agonist ivuxolimab. This rearrangement joins TRBV7-8 to TRBJ2-7; D may match TRBD1 or TRBD2 (5 bases each). This sequence was found in an adult with an advanced solid tumor such as melanoma, head and neck, liver or kidney cancer. The CDR3 loop reads CASSPRAGLGYEQYF. The DNA of the CDR3 is TGTGCCAGCAGCCCCAGGGCCGGACTTGGGTACGAGCAGTACTTC.